This T cell receptor beta chain was observed in a study of blood T cell repertoires in COVID-19. Background on the study: The samples span acute and convalescent COVID-19 from the United States, Italy and Spain. Sources were T cells, B-cell-depleted T cells, or PBMCs; the material itself was cDNA or gDNA.

In the source study's methods: Researchers report that nucleated cell counts were estimated from reference gene primer amplification. The data were produced by immunoSEQ multiplex PCR, yet TCRdb's version contains in-frame clones alone and is incomplete. V and J calls and clone size come straight from that table; D and trimming were deduced from the DNA. The sample yields about 200,000 clones, roughly 90% seen once. There are 16 residues in the CDR3. The V gene's germline CDR1 is SGHRS and CDR2 YFSETQ. V shed 0 bases, J shed 3 bases, and the junction held 8 bases outside the gene matches. In Seattle, patients joined the study during active infection and were tracked longitudinally. This clone was counted only a few times.

This receptor was identified in a man between 60 and 70 years old with COVID-19, enrolled during active disease. The chain combines TRBV5-1 with TRBJ1-2, with 7 bases identical to TRBD1. What was sequenced was peripheral blood. As DNA, the CDR3 is TGCGCCAGCAGCTTGGGGCCTACCGGGACAGACTATGGCTACACCTTC. As protein: CASSLGPTGTDYGYTF. Combining the CDR3 with reference TRBV5-1 and TRBJ1-2 gives the whole variable domain KAGVTQTPRYLIKTRGQQVTLSCSPISGHRSVSWYQQTPGQGLQFLFEYFSETQRNKGNFPGRFSGRQFSNSRSEMNVSTLELGDSALYLCASSLGPTGTDYGYTFGSGTRLTVV.